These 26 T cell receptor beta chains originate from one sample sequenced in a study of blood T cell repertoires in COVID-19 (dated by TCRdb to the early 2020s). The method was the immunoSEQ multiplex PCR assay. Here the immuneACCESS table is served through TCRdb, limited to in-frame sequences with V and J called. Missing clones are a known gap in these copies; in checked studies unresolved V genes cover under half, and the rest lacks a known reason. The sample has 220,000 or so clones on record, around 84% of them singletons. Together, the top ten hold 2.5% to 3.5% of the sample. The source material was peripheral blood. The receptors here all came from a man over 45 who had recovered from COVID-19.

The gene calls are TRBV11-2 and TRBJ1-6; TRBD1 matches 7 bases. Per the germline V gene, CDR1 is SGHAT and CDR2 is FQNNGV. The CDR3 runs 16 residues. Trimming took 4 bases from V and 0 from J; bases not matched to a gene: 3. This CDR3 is CASSSRTGSYNSPLHF. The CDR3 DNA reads TGTGCCAGCAGCTCCAGGACAGGCTCCTATAATTCACCCCTCCACTTT.

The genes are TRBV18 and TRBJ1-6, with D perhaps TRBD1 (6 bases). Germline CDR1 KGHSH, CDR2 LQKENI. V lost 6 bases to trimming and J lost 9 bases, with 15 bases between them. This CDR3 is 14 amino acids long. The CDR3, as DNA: TGTGCCAGCTCCTCGTCAGGGGAACGTTCACCCCTCCACTTT. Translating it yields CASSSSGERSPLHF.

CDR3 coding DNA: TGCAGCGGTCGGGGTCGGTCGGTGGATACGCAGTATTTT. Its protein is CSGRGRSVDTQYF. This chain links TRBV29-1 with TRBJ2-3; D perhaps matches TRBD2 (5 bases). The germline gives CDR1 SQVTM, CDR2 ANQGSEA. This CDR3 is built from 13 residues. Trimming cost V 7 bases and J 6 bases, with 17 bases left between them.

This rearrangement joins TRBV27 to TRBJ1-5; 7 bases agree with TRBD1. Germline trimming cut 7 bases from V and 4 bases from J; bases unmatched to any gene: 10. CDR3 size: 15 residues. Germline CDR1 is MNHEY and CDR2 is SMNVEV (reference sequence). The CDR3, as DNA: TGTGCCAGCAAAACTCCACAGGGGTTAAATCAGCCCCAGCATTTT. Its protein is CASKTPQGLNQPQHF.

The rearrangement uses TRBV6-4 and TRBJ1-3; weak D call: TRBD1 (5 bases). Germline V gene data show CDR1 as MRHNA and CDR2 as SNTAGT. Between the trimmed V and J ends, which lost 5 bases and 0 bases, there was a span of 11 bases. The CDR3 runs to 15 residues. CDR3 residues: CASSPGGSSGNTIYF. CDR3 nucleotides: TGTGCCAGCAGTCCCGGGGGGAGCTCTGGAAACACCATATATTTT.

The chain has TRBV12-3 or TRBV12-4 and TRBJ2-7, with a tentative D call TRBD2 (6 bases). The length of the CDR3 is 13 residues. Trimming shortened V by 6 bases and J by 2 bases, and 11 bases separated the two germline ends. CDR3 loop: CASRSTSTYEQYF. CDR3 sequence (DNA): TGTGCCAGCAGATCGACTAGTACCTACGAGCAGTACTTC.

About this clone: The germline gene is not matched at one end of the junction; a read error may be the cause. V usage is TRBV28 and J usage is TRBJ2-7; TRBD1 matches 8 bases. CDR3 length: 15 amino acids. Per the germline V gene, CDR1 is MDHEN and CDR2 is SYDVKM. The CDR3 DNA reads TGTGCCAGCAGTCCTATGGGGGCGGGCTCGACAGGGGTGGACTTC. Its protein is CASSPMGAGSTGVDF.

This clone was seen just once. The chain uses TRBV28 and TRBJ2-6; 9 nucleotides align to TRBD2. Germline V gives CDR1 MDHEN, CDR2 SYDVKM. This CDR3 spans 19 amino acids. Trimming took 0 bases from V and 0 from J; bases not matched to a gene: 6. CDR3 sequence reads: CASSLWPSGTDSGANVLTF. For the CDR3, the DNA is TGTGCCAGCAGTTTATGGCCTAGCGGGACTGACTCTGGGGCCAACGTCCTGACTTTC.

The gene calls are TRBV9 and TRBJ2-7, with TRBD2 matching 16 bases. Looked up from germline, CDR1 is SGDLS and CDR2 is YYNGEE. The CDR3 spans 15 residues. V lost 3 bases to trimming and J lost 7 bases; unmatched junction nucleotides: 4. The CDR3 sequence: CASSAGTSGRAEQYF. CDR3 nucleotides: TGTGCCAGCAGCGCAGGGACTAGCGGGAGGGCAGAGCAGTACTTC.

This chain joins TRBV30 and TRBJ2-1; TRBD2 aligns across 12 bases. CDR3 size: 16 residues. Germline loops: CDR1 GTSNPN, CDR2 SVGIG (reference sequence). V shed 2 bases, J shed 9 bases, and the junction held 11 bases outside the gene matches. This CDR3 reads CAWSSRGSSGRVEQFF. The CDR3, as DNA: TGTGCCTGGAGTTCCCGGGGGTCTAGCGGGAGGGTTGAGCAGTTCTTC.

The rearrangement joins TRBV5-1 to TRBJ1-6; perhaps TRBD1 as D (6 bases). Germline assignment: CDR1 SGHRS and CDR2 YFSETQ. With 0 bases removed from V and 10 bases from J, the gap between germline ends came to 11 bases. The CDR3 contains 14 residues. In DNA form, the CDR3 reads TGCGCCAGCAGCTTGGATACAGGGCACTCACCCCTCCACTTT. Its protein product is CASSLDTGHSPLHF.

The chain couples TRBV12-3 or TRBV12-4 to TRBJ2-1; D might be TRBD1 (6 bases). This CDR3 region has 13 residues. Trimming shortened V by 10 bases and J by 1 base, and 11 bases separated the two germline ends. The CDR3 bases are TGTGCCACGAGCGGACAGTCCTACAATGAGCAGTTCTTC. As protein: CATSGQSYNEQFF.

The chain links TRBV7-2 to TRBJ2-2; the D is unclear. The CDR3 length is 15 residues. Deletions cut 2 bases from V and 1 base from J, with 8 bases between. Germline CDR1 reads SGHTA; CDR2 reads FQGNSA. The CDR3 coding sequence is TGTGCCAGCAGCTTAAGTCGCGGGAACACCGGGGAGCTGTTTTTT. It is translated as CASSLSRGNTGELFF.

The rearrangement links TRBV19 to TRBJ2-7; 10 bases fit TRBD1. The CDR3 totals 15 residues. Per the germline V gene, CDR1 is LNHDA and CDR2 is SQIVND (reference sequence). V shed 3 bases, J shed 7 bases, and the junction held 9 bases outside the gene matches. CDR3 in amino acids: CASSITGQGSREQYF. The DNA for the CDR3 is TGTGCCAGTAGTATTACGGGACAGGGGTCTCGGGAGCAGTACTTC.

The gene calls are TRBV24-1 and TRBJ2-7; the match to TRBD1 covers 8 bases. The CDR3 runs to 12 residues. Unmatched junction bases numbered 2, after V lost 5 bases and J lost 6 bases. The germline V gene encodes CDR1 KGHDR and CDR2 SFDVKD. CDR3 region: CATSATGGEQYF. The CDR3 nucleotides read TGTGCCACCAGTGCCACAGGGGGCGAGCAGTACTTC.

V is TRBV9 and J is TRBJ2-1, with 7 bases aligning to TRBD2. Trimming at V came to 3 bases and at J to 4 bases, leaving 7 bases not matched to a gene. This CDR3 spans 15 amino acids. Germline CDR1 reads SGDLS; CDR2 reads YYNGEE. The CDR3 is CASSAYWGGYNEQFF. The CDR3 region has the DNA TGTGCCAGCAGCGCCTACTGGGGGGGTTACAATGAGCAGTTCTTC.

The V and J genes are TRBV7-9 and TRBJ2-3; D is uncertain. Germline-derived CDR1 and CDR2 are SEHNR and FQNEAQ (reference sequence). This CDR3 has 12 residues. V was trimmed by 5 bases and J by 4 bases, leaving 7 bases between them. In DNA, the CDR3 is TGTGCCAGCAGCCGACTTGCAGATACGCAGTATTTT. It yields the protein CASSRLADTQYF.

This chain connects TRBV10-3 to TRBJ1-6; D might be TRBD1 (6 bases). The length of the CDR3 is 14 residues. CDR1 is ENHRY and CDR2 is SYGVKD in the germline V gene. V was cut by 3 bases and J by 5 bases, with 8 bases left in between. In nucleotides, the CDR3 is TGTGCCATCAGTGATTACAGGGATAATTCACCCCTCCACTTT. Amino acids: CAISDYRDNSPLHF.

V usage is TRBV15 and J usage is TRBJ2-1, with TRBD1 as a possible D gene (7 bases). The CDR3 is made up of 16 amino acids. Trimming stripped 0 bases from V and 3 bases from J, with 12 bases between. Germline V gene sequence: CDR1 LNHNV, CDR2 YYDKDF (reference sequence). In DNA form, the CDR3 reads TGTGCCACCAGCAGAGATCAGGGGGGATACTACAATGAGCAGTTCTTC. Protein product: CATSRDQGGYYNEQFF.

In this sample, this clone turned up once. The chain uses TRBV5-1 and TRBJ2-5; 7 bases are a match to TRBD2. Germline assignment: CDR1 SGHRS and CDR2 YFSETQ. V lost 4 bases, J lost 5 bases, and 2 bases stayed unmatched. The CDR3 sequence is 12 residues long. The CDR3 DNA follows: TGCGCCAGCAGCGGGGAGGGGGAGACCCAGTACTTC. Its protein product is CASSGEGETQYF.

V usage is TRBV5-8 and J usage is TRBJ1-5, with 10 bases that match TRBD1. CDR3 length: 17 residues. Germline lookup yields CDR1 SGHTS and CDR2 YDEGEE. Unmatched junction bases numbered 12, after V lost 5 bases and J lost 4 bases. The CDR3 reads CASRPRQGAIGNQPQHF. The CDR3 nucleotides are TGTGCCAGCAGACCTAGACAGGGGGCAATTGGTAATCAGCCCCAGCATTTT.

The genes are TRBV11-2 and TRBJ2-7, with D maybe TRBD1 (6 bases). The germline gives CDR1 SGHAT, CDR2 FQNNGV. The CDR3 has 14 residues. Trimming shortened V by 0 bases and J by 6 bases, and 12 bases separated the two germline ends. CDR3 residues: CASSLDTGKFEQYF. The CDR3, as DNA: TGTGCCAGCAGCTTAGACACAGGGAAGTTCGAGCAGTACTTC.

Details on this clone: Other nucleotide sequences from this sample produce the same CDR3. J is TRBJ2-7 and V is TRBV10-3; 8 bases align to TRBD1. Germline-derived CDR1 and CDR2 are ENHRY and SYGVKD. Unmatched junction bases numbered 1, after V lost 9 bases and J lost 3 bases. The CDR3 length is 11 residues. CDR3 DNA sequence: TGTGCCATTGGACAGGGCTACGAGCAGTACTTC. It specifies CAIGQGYEQYF.

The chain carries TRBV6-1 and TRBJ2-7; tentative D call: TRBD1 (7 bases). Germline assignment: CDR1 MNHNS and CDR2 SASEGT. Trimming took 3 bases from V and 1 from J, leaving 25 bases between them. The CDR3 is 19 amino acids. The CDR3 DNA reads TGTGCCAGCAGTGAGCCACTAGCAAAGACAGGGCTCGGTTCCTACGAGCAGTACTTC. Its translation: CASSEPLAKTGLGSYEQYF.

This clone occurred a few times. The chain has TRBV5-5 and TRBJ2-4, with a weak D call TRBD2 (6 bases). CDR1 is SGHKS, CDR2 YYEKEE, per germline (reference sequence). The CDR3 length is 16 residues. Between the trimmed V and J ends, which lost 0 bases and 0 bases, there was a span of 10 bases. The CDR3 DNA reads TGTGCCAGCAGCTTGGTGGCGGGATTAGCCAAAAACATTCAGTACTTC. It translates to CASSLVAGLAKNIQYF.

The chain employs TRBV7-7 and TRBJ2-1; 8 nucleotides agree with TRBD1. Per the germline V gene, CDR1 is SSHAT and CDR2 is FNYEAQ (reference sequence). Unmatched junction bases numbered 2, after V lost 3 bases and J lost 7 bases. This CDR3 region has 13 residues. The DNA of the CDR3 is TGTGCCAGCAGCTTCCGACAGGGGAATGAGCAGTTCTTC. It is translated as CASSFRQGNEQFF. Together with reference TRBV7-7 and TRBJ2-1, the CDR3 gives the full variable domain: GAGVSQSPRYKVTKRGQDVTLRCDPISSHATLYWYQQALGQGPEFLTYFNYEAQPDKSGLPSDRFSAERPEGSISTLTIQRTEQRDSAMYRCASSFRQGNEQFFGPGTRLTVL.